These 15 T cell receptor beta chains were all obtained from the same sample, sequenced in a study of blood T cell repertoires in COVID-19. Assay: immunoSEQ multiplex PCR; the TCRdb copy retains only in-frame clones and omits some. This sample yields 400,000 to 450,000 clones, of which about 91% are seen a single time; around 12% belongs to the top ten. Sequenced sample: peripheral blood. The source is a woman between 50 and 59 years old with COVID-19, enrolled during active disease.

The chain's CDR3 is CATSRGHRATRKDTQYF. For the CDR3, the DNA is TGTGCCACCAGCAGGGGCCACAGGGCCACTCGTAAGGATACGCAGTATTTT. The V gene is TRBV15, the J gene TRBJ2-3; D possibly corresponds to TRBD1 (6 bases). V was pared by 3 bases and J by 6 bases, with 22 bases between. Germline V gene lookup returns CDR1 LNHNV and CDR2 YYDKDF (reference sequence). This CDR3 spans 17 amino acids.

J is TRBJ2-3 and V is TRBV4-1, with a possible D match to TRBD2 (6 bases). The CDR3 has 12 amino acids. Germline V gives CDR1 MGHRA, CDR2 YSYEKL. The V gene lost 8 bases and the J gene lost 3 bases, with 9 bases spanning the gap. CDR3 sequence reads: CASCGVTDTQYF. DNA for the CDR3: TGCGCCAGCTGCGGGGTAACAGATACGCAGTATTTT.

V and J are TRBV3-1 (or the pseudogene TRBV3-2) and TRBJ1-5; D not certain. The CDR3 runs to 13 residues. V lost 1 base to trimming and J lost 6 bases, with 7 bases between them. Germline CDR1 and CDR2: LGHDT and YNNKEL (reference sequence). CDR3 nucleotide sequence: TGTGCCAGCAGCCAAGTAGATGGTCAGCCCCAGCATTTT. This encodes CASSQVDGQPQHF.

V gene TRBV28 combines with J gene TRBJ2-5; 12 bases are a match to TRBD2. The CDR3 consists of 15 residues. In germline, CDR1 is MDHEN, CDR2 SYDVKM. V dropped 6 bases and J dropped 5; count of bases not matched to a gene: 7. The CDR3 DNA follows: TGTGCCAGCAGCGCTCTAGCGGGGGGGCGGGAGACCCAGTACTTC. Amino acid sequence: CASSALAGGRETQYF. The whole variable domain, remainder taken from reference TRBV28 and TRBJ2-5, is DVKVTQSSRYLVKRTGEKVFLECVQDMDHENMFWYRQDPGLGLRLIYFSYDVKMKEKGDIPEGYSVSREKKERFSLILESASTNQTSMYLCASSALAGGRETQYFGPGTRLLVL.

The chain is built from TRBV5-1 and TRBJ2-5; TRBD2 matches 9 bases. Germline CDR1 is SGHRS and CDR2 is YFSETQ. This CDR3 has 14 residues. With V trimmed by 0 bases and J by 5 bases, 2 bases remained unmatched. The CDR3 loop reads CASSLGLAAETQYF. The CDR3 DNA is TGCGCCAGCAGCTTGGGACTAGCGGCGGAGACCCAGTACTTC.

The chain joins TRBV19 to TRBJ1-1; 7 bases match TRBD1. Germline assignment: CDR1 LNHDA and CDR2 SQIVND (reference sequence). This CDR3 comprises 16 residues. The junction had 13 bases not matched to a gene; V was cut back by 5 bases and J by 4 bases. The CDR3 protein is CASSPPRPTGSTEAFF. CDR3 bases: TGTGCCAGTAGTCCCCCAAGGCCGACAGGGAGCACTGAAGCTTTCTTT.

This chain joins TRBV18 and TRBJ2-7; weak D call: TRBD2 (6 bases). The V and J ends lost 3 bases and 6 bases respectively, with 12 bases between them. Germline assignment: CDR1 KGHSH and CDR2 LQKENI. This CDR3 has 13 residues. The CDR3 sequence is CASSPPLASEQYF. The CDR3 DNA reads as TGTGCCAGCTCACCCCCACTAGCTAGCGAGCAGTACTTC.

The rearrangement uses TRBV9 and TRBJ2-2; D perhaps matches TRBD2 (6 bases). Germline assignment: CDR1 SGDLS and CDR2 YYNGEE. This CDR3 has 15 amino acids. V lost 4 bases, J lost 8 bases, and 18 bases lay in between. CDR3 coding DNA: TGTGCCAGCAGCCGCCGGGACTTGCGATTAGGGGAGCTGTTTTTT. It yields the protein CASSRRDLRLGELFF.

CDR3 sequence: CASSAIENEQFF. CDR3 coding DNA: TGTGCCAGCAGCGCCATAGAAAATGAGCAGTTCTTC. The genes are TRBV5-4 and TRBJ2-1; D ambiguous. The V gene's germline CDR1 is SGHNT and CDR2 YYREEE (reference sequence). V was cut by 4 bases and J by 7 bases, with 9 bases left in between. The CDR3 has 12 amino acids.

This chain uses TRBV18 with TRBJ1-2; TRBD1 matches 7 bases. Germline V gene lookup returns CDR1 KGHSH and CDR2 LQKENI. This CDR3 has 19 amino acids. The V gene end was trimmed by 1 base and the J gene end by 2 bases; junction bases not matched to a gene: 16. The CDR3 spells CASSPQQLSPGQSNYGYTF. As DNA, the CDR3 is TGTGCCAGCTCACCACAACAGTTGTCACCGGGACAGTCCAACTATGGCTACACCTTC. Full variable domain (remainder filled in from reference TRBV18 and TRBJ1-2): NAGVMQNPRHLVRRRGQEARLRCSPMKGHSHVYWYRQLPEEGLKFMVYLQKENIIDESGMPKERFSAEFPKEGPSILRIQQVVRGDSAAYFCASSPQQLSPGQSNYGYTFGSGTRLTVV.

The chain uses TRBV5-1 and TRBJ2-2, with 14 bases identical to TRBD2. V shed 1 base, J shed 5 bases, and the junction held 1 base outside the gene matches. Per germline, CDR1 SGHRS and CDR2 YFSETQ. The CDR3 has 16 amino acids. CDR3 loop: CASSLRTSGGTGELFF. As DNA, the CDR3 is TGCGCCAGCAGCTTGCGGACTAGCGGGGGGACCGGGGAGCTGTTTTTT.

The CDR3 protein is CSVEARQGFSYGYTF. CDR3 bases: TGCAGCGTTGAAGCCCGTCAGGGGTTCAGCTATGGCTACACCTTC. This chain uses TRBV29-1 with TRBJ1-2; TRBD1 is a possible D gene (6 bases). The CDR3 runs to 15 residues. Germline V gene sequence: CDR1 SQVTM, CDR2 ANQGSEA. Between the trimmed V and J ends, which lost 1 base and 4 bases, there was a span of 16 bases.

V gene TRBV3-1 (or the pseudogene TRBV3-2) combines with J gene TRBJ1-1; no clear D. Germline-derived CDR1 and CDR2 are LGHDT and YNNKEL (reference sequence). V was shortened by 3 bases and J by 11 bases, with 13 bases between the two germline ends. The CDR3 has 12 amino acids. In DNA form, the CDR3 reads TGTGCCAGCAGCCAGGCAGGTCTTTACGCTTTCTTT. This codes for CASSQAGLYAFF.

This chain uses TRBV5-6 with TRBJ1-1; 9 positions match TRBD1. J was trimmed by 11 bases and V by 4 bases; bases with no gene match: 6. Germline CDR1 and CDR2: SGHDT and YYEEEE. This CDR3 is 12 amino acids long. The DNA of the CDR3 is TGTGCCAGCAGCGGGGGACAGGGTGAGGCTTTCTTT. This gives the protein CASSGGQGEAFF.

This clone was seen more than once but under ten times. V gene TRBV30 combines with J gene TRBJ1-2; D remains unclear. The germline V and J ends were trimmed by 0 bases and 8 bases, with 7 bases remaining between them. The V gene's germline CDR1 is GTSNPN and CDR2 SVGIG (reference sequence). The CDR3 totals 11 residues. The CDR3 is CAWSVRFGYTF. In DNA, the CDR3 is TGTGCCTGGAGTGTGAGATTCGGCTACACCTTC.